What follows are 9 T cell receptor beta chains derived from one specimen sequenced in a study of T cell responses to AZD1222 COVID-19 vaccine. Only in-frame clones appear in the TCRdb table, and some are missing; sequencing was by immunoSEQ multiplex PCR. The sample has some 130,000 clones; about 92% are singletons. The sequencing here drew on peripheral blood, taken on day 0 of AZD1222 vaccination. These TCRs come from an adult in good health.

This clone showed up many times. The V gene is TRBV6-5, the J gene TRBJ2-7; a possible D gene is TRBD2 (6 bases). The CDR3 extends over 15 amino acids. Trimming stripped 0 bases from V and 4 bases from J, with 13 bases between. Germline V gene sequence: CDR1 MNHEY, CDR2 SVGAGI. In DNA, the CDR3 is TGTGCCAGCAGTTACTCCGTGGAGGGAGGATACGAGCAGTACTTC. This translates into CASSYSVEGGYEQYF.

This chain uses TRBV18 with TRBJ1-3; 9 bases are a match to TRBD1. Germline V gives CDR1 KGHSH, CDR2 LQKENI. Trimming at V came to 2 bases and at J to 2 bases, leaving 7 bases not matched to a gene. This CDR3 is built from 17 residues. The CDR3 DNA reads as TGTGCCAGCTCACCATTCGAACAGGGGGCCGCTGGAAACACCATATATTTT. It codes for CASSPFEQGAAGNTIYF.

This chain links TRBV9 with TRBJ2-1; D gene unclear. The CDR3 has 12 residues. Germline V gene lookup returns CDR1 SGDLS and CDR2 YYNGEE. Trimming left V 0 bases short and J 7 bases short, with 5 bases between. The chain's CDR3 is CASSVGENEQFF. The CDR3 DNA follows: TGTGCCAGCAGCGTAGGAGAGAATGAGCAGTTCTTC. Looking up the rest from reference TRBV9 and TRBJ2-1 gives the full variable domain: DSGVTQTPKHLITATGQRVTLRCSPRSGDLSVYWYQQSLDQGLQFLIQYYNGEERAKGNILERFSAQQFPDLHSELNLSSLELGDSALYFCASSVGENEQFFGPGTRLTVL.

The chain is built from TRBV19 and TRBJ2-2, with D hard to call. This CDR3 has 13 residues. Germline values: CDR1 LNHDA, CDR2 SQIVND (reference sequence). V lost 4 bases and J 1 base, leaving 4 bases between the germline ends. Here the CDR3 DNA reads TGTGCCAGTAGTAAACTGAACACCGGGGAGCTGTTTTTT. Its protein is CASSKLNTGELFF. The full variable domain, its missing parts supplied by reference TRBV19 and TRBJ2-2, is DGGITQSPKYLFRKEGQNVTLSCEQNLNHDAMYWYRQDPGQGLRLIYYSQIVNDFQKGDIAEGYSVSREKKESFPLTVTSAQKNPTAFYLCASSKLNTGELFFGEGSRLTVL.

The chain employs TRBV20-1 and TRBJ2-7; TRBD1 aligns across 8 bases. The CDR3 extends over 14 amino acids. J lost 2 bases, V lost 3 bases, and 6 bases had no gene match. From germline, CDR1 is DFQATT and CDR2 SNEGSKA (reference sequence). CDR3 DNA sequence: TGCAGTGCTAGTGGGGGACAGGAGCCCTACGAGCAGTACTTC. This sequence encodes CSASGGQEPYEQYF.

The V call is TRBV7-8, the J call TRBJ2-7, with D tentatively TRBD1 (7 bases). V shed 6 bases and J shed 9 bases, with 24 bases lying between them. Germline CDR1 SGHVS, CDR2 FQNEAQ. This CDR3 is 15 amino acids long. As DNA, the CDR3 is TGTGCCAGCAGTCCCCGTATCAGGGGGGCTAACGGGCAGTACTTC. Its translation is CASSPRIRGANGQYF.

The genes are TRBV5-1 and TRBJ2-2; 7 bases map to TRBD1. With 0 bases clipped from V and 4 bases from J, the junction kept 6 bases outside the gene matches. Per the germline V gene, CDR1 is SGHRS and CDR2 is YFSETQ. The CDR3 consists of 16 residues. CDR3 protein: CASSLGPGQTTGELFF. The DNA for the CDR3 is TGCGCCAGCAGCTTGGGACCGGGACAGACCACCGGGGAGCTGTTTTTT. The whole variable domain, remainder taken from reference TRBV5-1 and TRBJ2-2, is KAGVTQTPRYLIKTRGQQVTLSCSPISGHRSVSWYQQTPGQGLQFLFEYFSETQRNKGNFPGRFSGRQFSNSRSEMNVSTLELGDSALYLCASSLGPGQTTGELFFGEGSRLTVL.

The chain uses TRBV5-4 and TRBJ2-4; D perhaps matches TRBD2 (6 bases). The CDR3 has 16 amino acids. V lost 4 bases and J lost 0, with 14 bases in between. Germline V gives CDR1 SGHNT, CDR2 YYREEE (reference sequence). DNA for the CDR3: TGTGCCAGCAGCAACCGGGAGCAATTAGCCAAAAACATTCAGTACTTC. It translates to CASSNREQLAKNIQYF.

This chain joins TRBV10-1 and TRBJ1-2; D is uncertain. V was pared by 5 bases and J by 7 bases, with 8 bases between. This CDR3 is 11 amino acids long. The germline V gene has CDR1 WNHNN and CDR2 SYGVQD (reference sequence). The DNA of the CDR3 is TGCGCCAGCAGTCCCAGGACTGGCTACACCTTC. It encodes CASSPRTGYTF.